The 22 T cell receptor beta chains listed next were all sequenced from one sample in a study of shared clonotypes between healthy human individuals. Data came from immunoSEQ multiplex PCR; TCRdb stores just in-frame clones and leaves some out. The sample lists roughly 700,000 clones, about 90% occurring once. Sequenced material: memory CD8+ T cells from PBMCs. Subset of the sample: CD45RO+ cells pooled with CCR7-negative TemRA cells. The receptors come from a man between 18 and 29 years old in good health. Some clones in this sample may be carry-over from other donors' samples.

The sample holds one count of this clone. This chain joins TRBV4-1 and TRBJ2-7, with 9 bases that match TRBD1. With V trimmed by 3 bases and J by 0 bases, 6 bases remained unmatched. CDR1 and CDR2 (germline): MGHRA, YSYEKL. This CDR3 is 16 amino acids long. In DNA form, the CDR3 reads TGCGCCAGCAGCCAGGGACAGGGCCTCTCCTCCTACGAGCAGTACTTC. Its protein product is CASSQGQGLSSYEQYF.

This chain joins TRBV15 and TRBJ2-7; 7 positions match TRBD1. Germline values: CDR1 LNHNV, CDR2 YYDKDF (reference sequence). With 5 bases clipped from V and 2 bases from J, the junction kept 9 bases outside the gene matches. The CDR3 totals 15 residues. CDR3 sequence: CATSEDRARPYEQYF. The CDR3 DNA is TGTGCCACCAGCGAAGACAGGGCGAGACCCTACGAGCAGTACTTC.

The chain joins TRBV7-3 to TRBJ2-3; D call uncertain. Germline CDR1 reads SGHTA; CDR2 reads FQGTGA. CDR3 length: 13 amino acids. The germline V and J ends were trimmed by 4 bases and 6 bases, with 11 bases remaining between them. The CDR3 sequence is CASSSVGRDTQYF. In DNA, the CDR3 is TGTGCCAGCAGCTCCGTCGGCAGGGATACGCAGTATTTT.

The sample holds one count of this clone. The rearrangement uses TRBV29-1 and TRBJ2-2; perhaps TRBD2 as D (5 bases). The V end lost 7 bases, the J end lost 6 bases, and 15 bases lay between the germline ends. CDR3 length: 13 residues. The germline V gene encodes CDR1 SQVTM and CDR2 ANQGSEA. CDR3 sequence reads: CSAYLGLSGELFF. CDR3 nucleotide sequence: TGCAGCGCCTACCTAGGACTCTCCGGGGAGCTGTTTTTT.

The genes are TRBV5-4 and TRBJ2-2; TRBD2 might be the D (6 bases). The CDR3 is 15 residues long. The germline CDR1 and CDR2 sequences are SGHNT and YYREEE (reference sequence). With 2 bases removed from V and 7 bases from J, the gap between germline ends came to 15 bases. Written as DNA, the CDR3 is TGTGCCAGCAGCTTAGTCGCCGGGAGCATCGGGGAGCTGTTTTTT. Amino acid sequence: CASSLVAGSIGELFF.

The chain combines TRBV2 with TRBJ1-2; D gene unclear. CDR3 length: 13 residues. Trimming left V 11 bases short and J 4 bases short, with 17 bases between. Germline loops: CDR1 SNHLY, CDR2 FYNNEI. CDR3 sequence: CAPRPSKTYGYTF. DNA for the CDR3: TGTGCCCCCCGGCCCTCTAAAACCTATGGCTACACCTTC.

V is TRBV5-1 and J is TRBJ2-7; 8 nucleotides match TRBD2. V lost 2 bases and J lost 0; bases outside the gene matches: 7. From germline, CDR1 is SGHRS and CDR2 YFSETQ. The CDR3 loop spans 16 amino acids. Here the CDR3 DNA reads TGCGCCAGCAGCTTATTAGCACTAGCGGACTCCTACGAGCAGTACTTC. It codes for CASSLLALADSYEQYF.

The genes are TRBV28 and TRBJ2-2; D not resolved. The germline gives CDR1 MDHEN, CDR2 SYDVKM. The ends were cut back, 1 base at V and 0 bases at J, with 6 bases in the middle. The CDR3 covers 15 residues. This chain's CDR3 is CASSLYTTNTGELFF. The CDR3 region has the DNA TGTGCCAGCAGTTTATACACGACGAACACCGGGGAGCTGTTTTTT.

The genes are TRBV25-1 and TRBJ2-1, with 13 bases fitting TRBD2. The CDR3 is 16 amino acids. From germline, CDR1 is MGHDK and CDR2 SYGVNS. V was clipped by 5 bases and J by 5 bases; unmatched bases: 6. In DNA form, the CDR3 reads TGTGCCAGCAGTAGCCGACTAGCGGGAGGCAACAATGAGCAGTTCTTC. Translating it yields CASSSRLAGGNNEQFF.

The CDR3, as DNA: TGTGCCAGCAGTTGGGGGACAGGGTACAATGAGCAGTTCTTC. Translated: CASSWGTGYNEQFF. The chain has TRBV27 and TRBJ2-1; 9 bases align to TRBD1. Germline assignment: CDR1 MNHEY and CDR2 SMNVEV (reference sequence). V lost 4 bases to trimming and J lost 4 bases; unmatched junction nucleotides: 2. The CDR3 has 14 residues.

The rearrangement joins TRBV28 to TRBJ2-4; possibly TRBD1 or TRBD2 for D (5 bases each). With 5 bases removed from V and 3 bases from J, the gap between germline ends came to 14 bases. The CDR3 totals 15 residues. CDR1 and CDR2 (germline): MDHEN, SYDVKM. The CDR3 DNA reads TGTGCCAGCAGTGACCCGGGACGTGTCAAAAACATTCAGTACTTC. This codes for CASSDPGRVKNIQYF.

This clone was recorded only once. Within the sample, other DNA sequences also encode this same CDR3. The chain recombines TRBV28 with TRBJ2-7; 9 nucleotides agree with TRBD2. The CDR3 runs to 14 residues. From germline, CDR1 is MDHEN and CDR2 SYDVKM. The V segment lost 2 bases and the J segment 1 base; nucleotides outside the gene matches: 0. CDR3 coding DNA: TGTGCCAGCAGTTTAGCGGGAGGGTCCTACGAGCAGTACTTC. This translates into CASSLAGGSYEQYF.

This sequence joins TRBV21-1 and TRBJ2-7; the table's D gene call, TRBD2, was not cross checked with the DNA. TRBV21-1 is an annotated pseudogene. This CDR3 is built from 17 residues. CDR3 residues: CASSKVNVGEPRDEQYF. DNA for the CDR3: TGTGCCAGCAGCAAAGTGAATGTCGGGGAACCTCGGGACGAGCAGTACTTC.

The genes are TRBV15 and TRBJ2-1; D is perhaps TRBD2 (5 bases). The V gene lost 5 bases and the J gene lost 7 bases, with 18 bases spanning the gap. Per the germline V gene, CDR1 is LNHNV and CDR2 is YYDKDF (reference sequence). CDR3 length equals 15 residues. Here the CDR3 DNA reads TGTGCCACCAGCCCCCGAGGAGCCTCGGGAAATGAGCAGTTCTTC. This sequence encodes CATSPRGASGNEQFF.

This chain uses TRBV27 with TRBJ2-7; D is unclear. Germline CDR1 is MNHEY and CDR2 is SMNVEV (reference sequence). V was cut by 0 bases and J by 6 bases, with 12 bases left in between. The CDR3 extends over 14 amino acids. The DNA of the CDR3 is TGTGCCAGCAGTTTATCGTGGGCTAGTGGCGAGCAGTACTTC. It translates to CASSLSWASGEQYF.

Comments on this clone: The same CDR3 can be traced to other DNA sequences in this sample. The chain employs TRBV7-9 and TRBJ2-1; D is possibly TRBD2 (6 bases). The V gene lost 3 bases and the J gene lost 10 bases, with 7 bases spanning the gap. CDR1 is SEHNR and CDR2 is FQNEAQ in the germline V gene (reference sequence). This CDR3 is built from 11 residues. The CDR3 loop reads CASSFGGEQFF. CDR3 bases: TGTGCCAGCAGCTTTGGGGGGGAGCAGTTCTTC.

The chain is built from TRBV19 and TRBJ2-3; no reliable D call. CDR3 length equals 15 residues. The germline V and J ends were trimmed by 5 bases and 1 base, with 13 bases remaining between them. Germline assignment: CDR1 LNHDA and CDR2 SQIVND (reference sequence). As DNA, the CDR3 is TGTGCCAGTAGTCCCGGCCTGAACGGCACAGATACGCAGTATTTT. This sequence encodes CASSPGLNGTDTQYF.

The rearrangement links TRBV9 to TRBJ2-1, with TRBD2 as a possible D gene (6 bases). V was shortened by 4 bases and J by 8 bases, with 19 bases between the two germline ends. CDR1 is SGDLS, CDR2 YYNGEE, per germline. This CDR3 region has 15 residues. CDR3 sequence: CASSSRLEDFHEQFF. CDR3 coding DNA: TGTGCCAGCAGCTCCCGACTAGAAGATTTCCATGAGCAGTTCTTC.

The chain has TRBV5-1 and TRBJ2-7, with no clear D. This CDR3 contains 13 residues. Looked up from germline, CDR1 is SGHRS and CDR2 is YFSETQ. The V end lost 5 bases, the J end lost 3 bases, and 12 bases lay between the germline ends. This CDR3 reads CASRDPDFYEQYF. The CDR3 DNA reads as TGCGCCAGCAGGGATCCCGATTTCTACGAGCAGTACTTC.

The V call is TRBV7-2, the J call TRBJ2-2; 12 bases agree with TRBD2. Germline CDR1 reads SGHTA; CDR2 reads FQGNSA. CDR3 length: 15 residues. J was trimmed by 5 bases and V by 5 bases; bases with no gene match: 3. The CDR3 spells CASSLTSGRTGELFF. Written as DNA, the CDR3 is TGTGCCAGCAGCCTCACTAGCGGGAGGACCGGGGAGCTGTTTTTT.

The chain links TRBV20-1 to TRBJ2-1; D not resolved. This CDR3 comprises 11 residues. The germline gives CDR1 DFQATT, CDR2 SNEGSKA (reference sequence). The germline V and J ends were trimmed by 0 bases and 8 bases, with 5 bases remaining between them. The CDR3 region has the DNA TGCAGTGCTAGAGATCTCTATGAGCAGTTCTTC. It yields the protein CSARDLYEQFF.

This clone was counted a single time. The chain couples TRBV19 to TRBJ2-5, with a possible D match to TRBD1 (5 bases). The germline gives CDR1 LNHDA, CDR2 SQIVND (reference sequence). Trimming removed 0 bases from V and 5 bases from J, with 10 bases in between. This CDR3 has 14 amino acids. The CDR3 region is CASSIDAGWETQYF. The CDR3 DNA sequence: TGTGCCAGTAGTATAGACGCAGGGTGGGAGACCCAGTACTTC.